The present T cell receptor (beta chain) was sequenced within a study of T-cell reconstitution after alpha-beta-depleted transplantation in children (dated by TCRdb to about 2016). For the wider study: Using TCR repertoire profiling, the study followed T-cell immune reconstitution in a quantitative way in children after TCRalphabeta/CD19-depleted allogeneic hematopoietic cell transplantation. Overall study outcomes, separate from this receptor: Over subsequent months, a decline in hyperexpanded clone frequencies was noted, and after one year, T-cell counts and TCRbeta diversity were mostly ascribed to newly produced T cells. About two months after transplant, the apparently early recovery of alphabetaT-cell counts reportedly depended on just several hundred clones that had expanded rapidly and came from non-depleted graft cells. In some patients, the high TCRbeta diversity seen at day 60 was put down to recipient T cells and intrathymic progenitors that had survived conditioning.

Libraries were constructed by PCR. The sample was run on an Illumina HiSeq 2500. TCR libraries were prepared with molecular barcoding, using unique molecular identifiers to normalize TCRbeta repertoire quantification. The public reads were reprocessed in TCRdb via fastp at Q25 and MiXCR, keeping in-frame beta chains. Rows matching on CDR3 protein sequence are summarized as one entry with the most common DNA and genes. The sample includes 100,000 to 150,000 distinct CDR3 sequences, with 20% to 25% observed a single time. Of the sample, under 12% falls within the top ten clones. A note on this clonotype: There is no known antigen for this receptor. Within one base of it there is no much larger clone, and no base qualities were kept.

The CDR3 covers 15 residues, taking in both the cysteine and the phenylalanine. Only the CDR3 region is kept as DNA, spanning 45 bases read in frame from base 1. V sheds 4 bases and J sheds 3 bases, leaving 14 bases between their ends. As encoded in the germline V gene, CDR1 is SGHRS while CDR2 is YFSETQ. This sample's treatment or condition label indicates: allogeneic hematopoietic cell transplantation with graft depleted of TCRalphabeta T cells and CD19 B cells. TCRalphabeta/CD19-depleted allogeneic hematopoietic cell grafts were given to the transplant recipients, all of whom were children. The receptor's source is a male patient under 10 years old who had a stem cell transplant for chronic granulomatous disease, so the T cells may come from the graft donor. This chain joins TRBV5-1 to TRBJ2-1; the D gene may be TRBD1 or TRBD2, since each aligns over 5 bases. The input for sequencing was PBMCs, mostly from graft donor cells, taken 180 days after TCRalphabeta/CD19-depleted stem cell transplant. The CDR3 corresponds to CASSPDLGVYNEQFF. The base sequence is TGCGCCAGCAGCCCTGACTTGGGGGTCTACAATGAGCAGTTCTTC. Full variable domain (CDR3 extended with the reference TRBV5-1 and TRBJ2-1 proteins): KAGVTQTPRYLIKTRGQQVTLSCSPISGHRSVSWYQQTPGQGLQFLFEYFSETQRNKGNFPGRFSGRQFSNSRSEMNVSTLELGDSALYLCASSPDLGVYNEQFFGPGTRLTVL.